This section outlines one TCR beta chain sequence together with its context. The antigen is not known. Based on CD45RO/CCR7/CD25/CD127/CD95/CD27, CD4+ regulatory, stem cell-like memory, naive and central memory cells were sorted. In all sorted populations, purity surpassed 95%. These data come from a study of beta chain features in type 1 diabetes. Regarding the study as a whole: Among patients with Type 1 diabetes, TCRB CDR3s were moderately but significantly shorter in every one of the four CD4+ subsets.

Expressed TCRB transcripts were sequenced because the isolated RNA had all been reverse transcribed beforehand. Here immunoSEQ multiplex PCR was the method, and the copy in TCRdb shows in-frame clones only, minus some. The sample carries roughly 220,000 clones, 16% recorded once. Trimming left V 3 bases short and J 10 bases short, with 13 bases between. Germline CDR1 reads LNHNV; CDR2 reads YYDKDF (reference sequence). CDR3 size: 13 residues. The source of this sequence is a man aged 30-40 years with type 1 diabetes. The chain recombines TRBV15 with TRBJ2-1; D remains unclear. Sample: naive CD4+ T cells from blood. CDR3: CATSSDYSMEQFF. CDR3 DNA: TGTGCCACCAGCAGCGATTACTCCATGGAGCAGTTCTTC.